These T cell receptor beta chains were read from a single sample in a study of cytomegalovirus exposure and HLA in healthy donors. This table comes from immunoSEQ multiplex PCR, and its TCRdb copy is limited to in-frame clones, with some not included. Seen here are some 200,000 clones, over 75% observed once, and the top ten hold approximately 0.22%. The sequencing input was PBMCs. These receptors came from a girl aged 2-10 years in good health and CMV-seronegative. Both conserved end residues are part of each CDR3. The D gene is left open where the match is weak. Size values are once, few and many counts, or a class for expanded clones, and some rows have none.

v_gene: TRBV5-1
len: 15
j_gene: TRBJ2-5
d_gene: TRBD1
abundance: NA
CDR3aa: CASSSERTGTETQYF
CDR3nt: TGCGCCAGCAGCTCAGAGAGGACAGGGACGGAGACCCAGTACTTC

v_gene: TRBV29-1
len: 15
j_gene: TRBJ2-3
d_gene: TRBD2
abundance: NA
CDR3aa: CSAQRSGVGTDTQYF
CDR3nt: TGCAGCGCTCAGCGAAGCGGGGTTGGCACAGATACGCAGTATTTT

v_gene: TRBV29-1
len: 13
j_gene: TRBJ1-4
d_gene: NA
abundance: NA
CDR3aa: CSVVEHEREKLFF
CDR3nt: TGCAGCGTTGTGGAGCACGAGCGTGAAAAACTGTTTTTT

v_gene: TRBV19
len: 13
j_gene: TRBJ2-7
d_gene: TRBD1
abundance: many
CDR3aa: CASSSDRGVEQYF
CDR3nt: TGTGCCAGTAGCTCGGACAGGGGTGTCGAGCAGTACTTC

v_gene: TRBV7-9
len: 14
j_gene: TRBJ2-7
d_gene: NA
abundance: NA
CDR3aa: CASSLQGQYYEQYF
CDR3nt: TGTGCCAGCAGCTTACAAGGACAGTACTACGAGCAGTACTTC

v_gene: TRBV9
len: 15
j_gene: TRBJ2-3
d_gene: NA
abundance: NA
CDR3aa: CASSVEPRGTDTQYF
CDR3nt: TGTGCCAGCAGCGTAGAACCCAGGGGCACAGATACGCAGTATTTT

v_gene: TRBV2
len: 14
j_gene: TRBJ1-3
d_gene: NA
abundance: once
CDR3aa: CASSDPTAGNTIYF
CDR3nt: TGTGCCAGCAGTGACCCTACAGCTGGAAACACCATATATTTT

v_gene: TRBV7-3
len: 16
j_gene: TRBJ2-3
d_gene: NA
abundance: NA
CDR3aa: CASSLLGQPNTDTQYF
CDR3nt: TGTGCCAGCAGCTTACTAGGACAGCCTAACACAGATACGCAGTATTTT

v_gene: TRBV6-5
len: 15
j_gene: TRBJ2-7
d_gene: TRBD2
abundance: NA
CDR3aa: CASRLAGGGSYEQYF
CDR3nt: TGTGCCAGCAGACTAGCGGGGGGGGGATCCTACGAGCAGTACTTC

v_gene: TRBV5-1
len: 14
j_gene: TRBJ2-3
d_gene: NA
abundance: NA
CDR3aa: CASSEGGAADTQYF
CDR3nt: TGCGCCAGCAGTGAGGGGGGGGCCGCGGATACGCAGTATTTT

v_gene: TRBV19
len: 16
j_gene: TRBJ2-7
d_gene: TRBD1
abundance: NA
CDR3aa: CASSRTGDGENYEQYF
CDR3nt: TGTGCCAGTAGTAGGACAGGGGATGGGGAGAACTACGAGCAGTACTTC

v_gene: TRBV7-2
len: 16
j_gene: TRBJ1-2
d_gene: NA
abundance: few
CDR3aa: CASSLGAHTAFYGYTF
CDR3nt: TGTGCCAGCAGCTTAGGCGCCCACACAGCCTTCTATGGCTACACCTTC

v_gene: TRBV18
len: 12
j_gene: TRBJ1-1
d_gene: TRBD1
abundance: NA
CDR3aa: CASSRNRGEAFF
CDR3nt: TGTGCCAGCTCAAGGAACAGGGGAGAAGCTTTCTTT

v_gene: TRBV2
len: 13
j_gene: TRBJ1-1
d_gene: NA
abundance: few
CDR3aa: CASSETANTEAFF
CDR3nt: TGTGCCAGCAGTGAGACAGCCAACACTGAAGCTTTCTTT

v_gene: TRBV5-4
len: 16
j_gene: TRBJ2-1
d_gene: TRBD2
abundance: NA
CDR3aa: CASSLEVAGVYNEQFF
CDR3nt: TGTGCCAGCAGCTTGGAAGTTGCGGGGGTGTACAATGAGCAGTTCTTC

v_gene: TRBV5-1
len: 13
j_gene: TRBJ2-7
d_gene: TRBD2
abundance: NA
CDR3aa: CASSWGGVNEQYF
CDR3nt: TGCGCCAGCAGCTGGGGGGGGGTAAACGAGCAGTACTTC

v_gene: TRBV29-1
len: 14
j_gene: TRBJ1-1
d_gene: NA
abundance: NA
CDR3aa: CSVSSTLPNTEAFF
CDR3nt: TGCAGCGTGTCATCGACACTCCCTAACACTGAAGCTTTCTTT

v_gene: TRBV19
len: 15
j_gene: TRBJ1-6
d_gene: NA
abundance: NA
CDR3aa: CASSIVWQAISPLHF
CDR3nt: TGTGCCAGTAGTATAGTATGGCAGGCAATTTCACCCCTCCACTTT

v_gene: TRBV30
len: 15
j_gene: TRBJ2-5
d_gene: TRBD1
abundance: NA
CDR3aa: CAWSVPPTGRETQYF
CDR3nt: TGTGCCTGGAGTGTACCCCCGACAGGGCGAGAGACCCAGTACTTC

v_gene: TRBV4-1
len: 17
j_gene: TRBJ1-4
d_gene: NA
abundance: NA
CDR3aa: CASSQGRGGDFNEKLFF
CDR3nt: TGCGCCAGCAGCCAAGGCCGAGGGGGGGACTTTAATGAAAAACTGTTTTTT

v_gene: TRBV7-9
len: 12
j_gene: TRBJ1-2
d_gene: TRBD1
abundance: NA
CDR3aa: CASSLQGAGYTF
CDR3nt: TGTGCCAGCAGTTTACAGGGGGCGGGCTACACCTTC

v_gene: TRBV4-2
len: 15
j_gene: TRBJ1-5
d_gene: NA
abundance: NA
CDR3aa: CASSQEGQINQPQHF
CDR3nt: TGTGCCAGCAGCCAAGAAGGACAGATCAATCAGCCCCAGCATTTT

v_gene: TRBV29-1
len: 13
j_gene: TRBJ1-1
d_gene: TRBD1
abundance: once
CDR3aa: CSVSQGLNTEAFF
CDR3nt: TGCAGCGTTTCACAGGGGTTGAACACTGAAGCTTTCTTT

v_gene: TRBV6-4
len: 16
j_gene: TRBJ2-1
d_gene: NA
abundance: NA
CDR3aa: CASSDQTGIGHNEQFF
CDR3nt: TGTGCCAGCAGTGACCAAACAGGGATCGGCCACAATGAGCAGTTCTTC

v_gene: TRBV9
len: 16
j_gene: TRBJ2-3
d_gene: TRBD2
abundance: few
CDR3aa: CASSVASLASTDTQYF
CDR3nt: TGTGCCAGCAGCGTAGCCTCACTAGCGAGCACAGATACGCAGTATTTT

v_gene: TRBV7-3
len: 15
j_gene: TRBJ2-2
d_gene: NA
abundance: NA
CDR3aa: CASSLSGREAGELFF
CDR3nt: TGTGCCAGCAGCTTAAGCGGGCGTGAGGCCGGGGAGCTGTTTTTT

v_gene: TRBV4-2
len: 17
j_gene: TRBJ1-4
d_gene: TRBD1
abundance: few
CDR3aa: CASSRGQGLSPNEKLFF
CDR3nt: TGTGCCAGCAGCCGAGGACAGGGATTATCGCCTAATGAAAAACTGTTTTTT

v_gene: TRBV6-1
len: 15
j_gene: TRBJ2-2
d_gene: NA
abundance: once
CDR3aa: CASSGLFLSTGELFF
CDR3nt: TGTGCCAGCAGTGGACTGTTTCTTAGCACCGGGGAGCTGTTTTTT

v_gene: TRBV18
len: 14
j_gene: TRBJ2-1
d_gene: NA
abundance: NA
CDR3aa: CASSHGQGGNEQFF
CDR3nt: TGTGCCAGCTCACACGGACAGGGAGGGAATGAGCAGTTCTTC

v_gene: TRBV19
len: 13
j_gene: TRBJ1-2
d_gene: NA
abundance: NA
CDR3aa: CASSPVLDYGYTF
CDR3nt: TGTGCCAGTAGTCCCGTACTAGACTATGGCTACACCTTC

v_gene: TRBV9
len: 14
j_gene: TRBJ2-1
d_gene: NA
abundance: NA
CDR3aa: CASSGGEPYNEQFF
CDR3nt: TGTGCCAGCAGCGGCGGGGAGCCCTACAATGAGCAGTTCTTC

v_gene: TRBV5-1
len: 14
j_gene: TRBJ1-1
d_gene: TRBD1
abundance: NA
CDR3aa: CASSTTGMNTEAFF
CDR3nt: TGCGCCAGCAGCACGACAGGGATGAACACTGAAGCTTTCTTT

v_gene: TRBV29-1
len: 12
j_gene: TRBJ1-2
d_gene: TRBD1
abundance: NA
CDR3aa: CSVAQGAGGYTF
CDR3nt: TGCAGCGTTGCACAGGGGGCGGGTGGCTACACCTTC

v_gene: TRBV6-1
len: 16
j_gene: TRBJ2-1
d_gene: TRBD2
abundance: NA
CDR3aa: CASSEASRTRVNEQFF
CDR3nt: TGTGCCAGCAGTGAAGCGAGTAGGACTAGGGTAAATGAGCAGTTCTTC

v_gene: TRBV2
len: 13
j_gene: TRBJ2-7
d_gene: NA
abundance: NA
CDR3aa: CASSDPISYEQYF
CDR3nt: TGTGCCAGCAGTGACCCAATCTCCTACGAGCAGTACTTC

v_gene: TRBV6-1
len: 13
j_gene: TRBJ1-2
d_gene: NA
abundance: NA
CDR3aa: CASSGTAFYGYTF
CDR3nt: TGTGCCAGCAGTGGGACAGCCTTCTATGGCTACACCTTC

v_gene: TRBV15
len: 17
j_gene: TRBJ1-2
d_gene: NA
abundance: NA
CDR3aa: CATSVVFTGKANYGYTF
CDR3nt: TGTGCCACCAGCGTGGTATTTACAGGGAAAGCTAACTATGGCTACACCTTC

v_gene: TRBV30
len: 16
j_gene: TRBJ2-1
d_gene: NA
abundance: NA
CDR3aa: CACTSRGRGSYNEQFF
CDR3nt: TGTGCCTGTACGAGTCGTGGGAGAGGGTCCTACAATGAGCAGTTCTTC

v_gene: TRBV27
len: 14
j_gene: TRBJ2-7
d_gene: NA
abundance: NA
CDR3aa: CASSLSGGRREQYF
CDR3nt: TGTGCCAGCAGTTTATCGGGGGGGCGGCGCGAGCAGTACTTC

v_gene: TRBV30
len: 14
j_gene: TRBJ1-2
d_gene: NA
abundance: few
CDR3aa: CAWGEGFREPGYTF
CDR3nt: TGTGCCTGGGGGGAGGGCTTCAGGGAGCCAGGCTACACCTTC

v_gene: TRBV6-5
len: 14
j_gene: TRBJ2-5
d_gene: TRBD2
abundance: once
CDR3aa: CATIRGAGDETQYF
CDR3nt: TGTGCCACCATCAGGGGAGCGGGAGATGAGACCCAGTACTTC

v_gene: TRBV5-1
len: 14
j_gene: TRBJ2-7
d_gene: TRBD2
abundance: NA
CDR3aa: CASSALAGPYEQYF
CDR3nt: TGCGCCAGCAGCGCTCTAGCGGGACCCTACGAGCAGTACTTC

v_gene: TRBV27
len: 15
j_gene: TRBJ2-1
d_gene: NA
abundance: NA
CDR3aa: CASSFGGHSYNEQFF
CDR3nt: TGTGCCAGCAGTTTTGGTGGGCACTCCTACAATGAGCAGTTCTTC

v_gene: TRBV5-5
len: 15
j_gene: TRBJ1-1
d_gene: TRBD1
abundance: NA
CDR3aa: CASSLGGTGVTEAFF
CDR3nt: TGTGCCAGCAGCTTGGGCGGGACAGGAGTTACTGAAGCTTTCTTT

v_gene: TRBV5-4
len: 19
j_gene: TRBJ1-6
d_gene: TRBD1
abundance: NA
CDR3aa: CASSAYKNRQGLNNSPLHF
CDR3nt: TGTGCCAGCAGCGCGTACAAGAACCGACAGGGGTTAAACAATTCACCCCTCCACTTT

v_gene: TRBV30
len: 10
j_gene: TRBJ1-1
d_gene: NA
abundance: NA
CDR3aa: CACYAGEAFF
CDR3nt: TGTGCCTGTTATGCGGGTGAAGCTTTCTTT

v_gene: TRBV18
len: 15
j_gene: TRBJ1-4
d_gene: TRBD1
abundance: NA
CDR3aa: CASSPGTGNREKLFF
CDR3nt: TGTGCCAGCTCACCAGGGACAGGGAATCGCGAAAAACTGTTTTTT

v_gene: TRBV18
len: 16
j_gene: TRBJ1-1
d_gene: TRBD1
abundance: NA
CDR3aa: CASSPWAGGLGTEAFF
CDR3nt: TGTGCCAGCTCCCCGTGGGCAGGGGGCCTCGGCACTGAAGCTTTCTTT

v_gene: TRBV30
len: 13
j_gene: TRBJ2-7
d_gene: TRBD2
abundance: NA
CDR3aa: CAWMGSGSYEQYF
CDR3nt: TGTGCCTGGATGGGTAGCGGGTCTTACGAGCAGTACTTC

v_gene: TRBV28
len: 17
j_gene: TRBJ1-4
d_gene: NA
abundance: NA
CDR3aa: CASTRGWPVVRGEKLFF
CDR3nt: TGTGCCAGCACCCGGGGATGGCCGGTGGTTCGGGGTGAAAAACTGTTTTTT

v_gene: TRBV10-3
len: 14
j_gene: TRBJ1-1
d_gene: NA
abundance: NA
CDR3aa: CAIRSPTANTEAFF
CDR3nt: TGTGCCATCAGAAGCCCCACAGCGAACACTGAAGCTTTCTTT

v_gene: TRBV5-4
len: 15
j_gene: TRBJ1-2
d_gene: NA
abundance: NA
CDR3aa: CASSRPGAGPWGYTF
CDR3nt: TGTGCCAGCAGCAGGCCGGGAGCAGGACCTTGGGGCTACACCTTC

v_gene: TRBV5-1
len: 18
j_gene: TRBJ1-1
d_gene: TRBD1
abundance: NA
CDR3aa: CASSLAGTGGNMNTEAFF
CDR3nt: TGCGCCAGCAGCTTGGCCGGGACAGGGGGCAACATGAACACTGAAGCTTTCTTT

v_gene: TRBV5-1
len: 15
j_gene: TRBJ2-5
d_gene: NA
abundance: NA
CDR3aa: CASSLVRGTKETQYF
CDR3nt: TGCGCCAGCAGCTTGGTACGGGGTACCAAAGAGACCCAGTACTTC